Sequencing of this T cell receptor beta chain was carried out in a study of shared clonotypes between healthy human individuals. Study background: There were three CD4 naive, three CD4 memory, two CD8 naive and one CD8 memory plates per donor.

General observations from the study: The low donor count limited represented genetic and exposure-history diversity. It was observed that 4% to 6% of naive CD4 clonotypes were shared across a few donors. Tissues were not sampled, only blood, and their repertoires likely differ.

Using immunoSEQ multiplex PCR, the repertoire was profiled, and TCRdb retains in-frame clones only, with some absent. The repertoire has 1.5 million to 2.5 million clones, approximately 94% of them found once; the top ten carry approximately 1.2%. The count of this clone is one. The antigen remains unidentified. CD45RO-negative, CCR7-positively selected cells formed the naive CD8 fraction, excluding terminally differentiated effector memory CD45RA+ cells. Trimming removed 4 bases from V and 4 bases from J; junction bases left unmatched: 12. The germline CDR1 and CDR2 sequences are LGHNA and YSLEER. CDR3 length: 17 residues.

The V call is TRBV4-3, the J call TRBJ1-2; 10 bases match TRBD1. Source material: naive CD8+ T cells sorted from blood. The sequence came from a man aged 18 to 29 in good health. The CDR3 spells CASSRIGGTGDGYGYTF. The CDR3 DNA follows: TGCGCCAGCAGCCGCATCGGGGGGACAGGGGACGGCTATGGCTACACCTTC.